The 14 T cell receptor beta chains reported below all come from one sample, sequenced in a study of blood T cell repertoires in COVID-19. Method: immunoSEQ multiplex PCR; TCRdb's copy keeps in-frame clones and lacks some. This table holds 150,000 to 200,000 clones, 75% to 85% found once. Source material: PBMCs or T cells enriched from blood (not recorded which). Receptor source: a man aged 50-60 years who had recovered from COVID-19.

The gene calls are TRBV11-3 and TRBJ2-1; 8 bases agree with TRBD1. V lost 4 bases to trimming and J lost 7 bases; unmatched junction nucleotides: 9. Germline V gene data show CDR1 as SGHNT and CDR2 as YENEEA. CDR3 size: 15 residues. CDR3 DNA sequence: TGTGCCAGCAGCTCTAGGACAGGGAGTCGTAATGAGCAGTTCTTC. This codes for CASSSRTGSRNEQFF.

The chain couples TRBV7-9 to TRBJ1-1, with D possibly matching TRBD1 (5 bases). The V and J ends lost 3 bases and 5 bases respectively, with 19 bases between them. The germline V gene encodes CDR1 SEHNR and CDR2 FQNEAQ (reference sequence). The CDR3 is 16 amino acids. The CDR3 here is CASSFRFGGRTTEAFF. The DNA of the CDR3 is TGTGCCAGCAGCTTCCGGTTCGGGGGAAGGACAACTGAAGCTTTCTTT.

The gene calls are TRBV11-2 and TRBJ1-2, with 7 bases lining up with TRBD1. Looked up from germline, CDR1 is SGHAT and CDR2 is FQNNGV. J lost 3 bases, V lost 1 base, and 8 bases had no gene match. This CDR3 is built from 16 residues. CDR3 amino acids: CASSLVHRGRDYGYTF. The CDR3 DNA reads TGTGCCAGCAGCTTAGTACACAGGGGAAGGGACTATGGCTACACCTTC.

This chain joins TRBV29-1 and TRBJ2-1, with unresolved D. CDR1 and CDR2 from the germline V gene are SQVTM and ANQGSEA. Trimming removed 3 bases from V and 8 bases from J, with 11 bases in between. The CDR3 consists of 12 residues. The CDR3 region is CSVEVRWDEQFF. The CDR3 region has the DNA TGCAGCGTTGAGGTGCGGTGGGATGAGCAGTTCTTC.

The CDR3: CASSLVLTGGEQYF. The CDR3 DNA is TGTGCCAGCAGCTTGGTGCTCACTGGGGGGGAGCAGTACTTC. This chain joins TRBV5-5 and TRBJ2-7, with a possible D match to TRBD2 (6 bases). V was clipped by 0 bases and J by 7 bases, with 14 bases between them. In germline, CDR1 is SGHKS, CDR2 YYEKEE (reference sequence). This CDR3 is 14 amino acids long.

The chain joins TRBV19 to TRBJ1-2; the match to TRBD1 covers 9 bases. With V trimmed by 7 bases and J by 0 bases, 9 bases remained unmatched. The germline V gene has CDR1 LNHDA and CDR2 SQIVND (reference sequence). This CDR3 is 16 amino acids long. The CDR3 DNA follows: TGTGCCAGTAAGGGGCCGGGACAGGGATCTAACTATGGCTACACCTTC. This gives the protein CASKGPGQGSNYGYTF.

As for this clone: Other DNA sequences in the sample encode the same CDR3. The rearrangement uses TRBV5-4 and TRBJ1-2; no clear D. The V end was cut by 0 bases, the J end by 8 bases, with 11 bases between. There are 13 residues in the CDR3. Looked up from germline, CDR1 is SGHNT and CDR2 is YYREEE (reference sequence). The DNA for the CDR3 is TGTGCCAGCAGCTTGGACGGCCCCGGGGGCTACACCTTC. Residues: CASSLDGPGGYTF.

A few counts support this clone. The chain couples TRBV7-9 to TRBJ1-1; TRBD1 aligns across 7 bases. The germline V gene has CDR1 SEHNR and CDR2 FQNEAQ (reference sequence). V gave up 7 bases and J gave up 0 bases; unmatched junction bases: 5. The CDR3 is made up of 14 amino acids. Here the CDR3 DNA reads TGTGCCAGCACGACAGGGTCTTTGAACACTGAAGCTTTCTTT. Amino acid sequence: CASTTGSLNTEAFF.

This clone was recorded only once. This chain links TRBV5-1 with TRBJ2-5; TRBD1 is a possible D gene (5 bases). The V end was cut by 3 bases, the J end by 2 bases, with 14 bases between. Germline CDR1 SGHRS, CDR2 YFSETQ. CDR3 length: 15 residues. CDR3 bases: TGCGCCAGCAGCTCAGACAGTTACCCTCAAGAGACCCAGTACTTC. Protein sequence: CASSSDSYPQETQYF.

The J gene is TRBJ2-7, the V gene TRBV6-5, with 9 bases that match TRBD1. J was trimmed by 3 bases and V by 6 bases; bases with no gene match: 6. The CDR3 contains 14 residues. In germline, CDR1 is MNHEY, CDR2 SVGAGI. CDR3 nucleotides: TGTGCCAGCAGATCCCGACAGGGGGTCTACGAGCAGTACTTC. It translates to CASRSRQGVYEQYF.

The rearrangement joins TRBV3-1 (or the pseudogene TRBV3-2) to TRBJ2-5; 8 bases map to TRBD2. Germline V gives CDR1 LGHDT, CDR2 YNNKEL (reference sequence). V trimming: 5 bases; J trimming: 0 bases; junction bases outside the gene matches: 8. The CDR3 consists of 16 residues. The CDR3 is CASSGNGGGYQETQYF. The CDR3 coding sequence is TGTGCCAGCAGCGGAAACGGGGGGGGATACCAAGAGACCCAGTACTTC.

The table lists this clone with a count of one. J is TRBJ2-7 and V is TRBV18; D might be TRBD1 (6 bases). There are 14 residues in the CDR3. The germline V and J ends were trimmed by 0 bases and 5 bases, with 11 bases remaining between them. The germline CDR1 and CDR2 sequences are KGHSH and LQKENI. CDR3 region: CASSPPEGGNEQYF. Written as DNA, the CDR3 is TGTGCCAGCTCACCACCGGAAGGGGGTAACGAGCAGTACTTC.

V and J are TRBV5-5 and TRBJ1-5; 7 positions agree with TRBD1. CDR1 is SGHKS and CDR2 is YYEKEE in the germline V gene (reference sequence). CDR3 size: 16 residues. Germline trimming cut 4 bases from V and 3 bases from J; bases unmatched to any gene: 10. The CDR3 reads CASSTKTGMNNQPQHF. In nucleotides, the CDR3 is TGTGCCAGCAGCACCAAGACAGGGATGAACAATCAGCCCCAGCATTTT.

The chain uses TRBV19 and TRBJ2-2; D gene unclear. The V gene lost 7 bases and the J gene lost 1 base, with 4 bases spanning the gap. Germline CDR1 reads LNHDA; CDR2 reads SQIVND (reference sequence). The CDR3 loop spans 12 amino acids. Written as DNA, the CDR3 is TGTGCCAGTAACTTGAACACCGGGGAGCTGTTTTTT. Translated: CASNLNTGELFF.